The present entry profiles one TCR beta chain with its context. The protocol was immunoSEQ multiplex PCR, while the TCRdb copy is restricted to in-frame clones and leaves out a portion. The data contain 70,000 to 95,000 clones, 89% of them seen just once; the ten biggest clones take up approximately 5.2%. The data belong to a study of blood T cell repertoires in COVID-19. Study details: Material from acute and convalescent COVID-19 was sourced from the United States, Italy and Spain. From T cells, B-cell-depleted T cells, or PBMCs came the material, which was cDNA or gDNA.

This CDR3 is 15 amino acids long. Looked up from germline, CDR1 is SGHTA and CDR2 is FQGNSA. V lost 4 bases and J 0 bases, leaving 12 bases between the germline ends. The clonotype was recovered from a woman older than 75 with active COVID-19. The chain couples TRBV7-2 to TRBJ1-1; the D is unclear. Input material: peripheral blood. CDR3 sequence: CASSSDYSMNTEAFF. CDR3 bases: TGTGCCAGCAGCTCGGACTATTCGATGAACACTGAAGCTTTCTTT.